This T cell receptor (beta chain) was documented in a study of CD4 T cells in relation to SARS-CoV-2 and coronaviruses. Using immunoSEQ multiplex PCR, the repertoire was profiled, and TCRdb retains in-frame clones only, with some absent. The data show around 20,000 clones, 65% to 70% seen once. This CDR3 is built from 16 residues. The ends were cut back, 0 bases at V and 1 base at J, with 13 bases in the middle. The V gene's germline CDR1 is SGHAT and CDR2 FQNNGV. Before the COVID-19 pandemic, during about 2011-2019, CD4+ T cells were taken from unexposed donors. The cells were cultured for around ten days before CD4+ T cells were isolated. To note about this clone: Its antigen remains unknown.

The J gene is TRBJ2-7, the V gene TRBV11-2; D is unclear. The sample comprised CD4+ T cells from PBMCs, cultured in vitro. The origin of this receptor is a human donor in good health. CDR3 in amino acids: CASSLDPAVSSYEQYF. CDR3 sequence (DNA): TGTGCCAGCAGCTTAGATCCGGCGGTTTCTTCCTACGAGCAGTACTTC. Complete variable domain (other parts from reference TRBV11-2 and TRBJ2-7): EAGVAQSPRYKIIEKRQSVAFWCNPISGHATLYWYQQILGQGPKLLIQFQNNGVVDDSQLPKDRFSAERLKGVDSTLKIQPAKLEDSAVYLCASSLDPAVSSYEQYFGPGTRLTVT.